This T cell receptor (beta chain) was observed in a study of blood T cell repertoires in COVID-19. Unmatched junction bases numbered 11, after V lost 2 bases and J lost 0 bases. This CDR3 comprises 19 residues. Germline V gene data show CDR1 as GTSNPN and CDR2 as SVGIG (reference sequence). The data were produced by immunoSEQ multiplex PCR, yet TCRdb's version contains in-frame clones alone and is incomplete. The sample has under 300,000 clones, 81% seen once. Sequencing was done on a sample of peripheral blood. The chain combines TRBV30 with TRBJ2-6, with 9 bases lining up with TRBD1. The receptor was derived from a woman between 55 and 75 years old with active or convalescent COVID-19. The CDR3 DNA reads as TGTGCCTGGAGTTACAGGGGGCCCCTCTCCCTCTCTGGGGCCAACGTCCTGACTTTC. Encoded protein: CAWSYRGPLSLSGANVLTF.